The rows below give T cell receptor beta chains drawn from one sample of a study of siplizumab effects on memory and regulatory T cells. Sequencing used immunoSEQ multiplex PCR; TCRdb keeps in-frame clones, though not all of them. The sample shows 75,000 to 95,000 clones, more than 80% of them seen only once. The sequenced sample was CD4+ T cells sorted from blood. The receptors were sampled from a human donor in good health. Both conserved end residues are part of each CDR3. Each record gives: V gene, J gene, D gene, CDR3 protein. A D gene is named only where the DNA matches it firmly.

>TRBV10-3|TRBJ2-1|-
CAISDPGAGPNYNEQFF
>TRBV4-2|TRBJ2-2|TRBD1
CASSQVRQGWTGELFF
>TRBV5-4|TRBJ2-3|TRBD1
CASSLRGWDRVFNTQYF
>TRBV7-2|TRBJ1-2|TRBD1
CASSGSFTGQGIYGYTF
>TRBV9|TRBJ2-3|-
CASSVEASTDTQYF
>TRBV5-3|TRBJ1-2|-
CARSPVRRNYGYTF
>TRBV5-1|TRBJ2-3|-
CASKVSGAVDTQYF
>TRBV5-1|TRBJ2-3|TRBD1
CASSGMTQGQSTDTQYF
>TRBV7-3|TRBJ2-5|TRBD1
CASSLLGTGQETQYF
>TRBV14|TRBJ1-1|-
CASSPKQGLNTEAFF
>TRBV21-1|TRBJ2-7|-
CASSTKGQGDSYEQYF
>TRBV5-1|TRBJ2-3|-
CASSLALGADTQYF
>TRBV19|TRBJ1-4|TRBD1
CATSRDRGNEKLFF
>TRBV7-8|TRBJ2-7|-
CASSYPGRGLYEQYF
>TRBV19|TRBJ2-5|-
CASSMAVTSSETQYF
>TRBV4-1|TRBJ2-1|-
CASSQDFRSSYNEQFF
>TRBV4-2|TRBJ2-5|TRBD2
CASSQEGTSGGETQYF
>TRBV7-2|TRBJ1-3|TRBD1
CASSMGQGAGNTIYF
>TRBV6-1|TRBJ1-4|-
CASRAIQGPNEKLFF
>TRBV4-2|TRBJ1-3|-
CASSQDRQMGNTIYF
>TRBV6-1|TRBJ1-1|TRBD1
CASSGTTGTGVNTEAFF
>TRBV6-5|TRBJ2-5|-
CASSYSRRKTQYF
>TRBV5-1|TRBJ2-3|TRBD2
CASSPPSGGTDTQYF
>TRBV5-6|TRBJ2-7|-
CASSLWDEQYF
>TRBV27|TRBJ2-2|-
CASSFQAGRNTGELFF
>TRBV29-1|TRBJ1-5|-
CSVSREGNQPQHF